This TCR beta chain was found in a study of shared clonotypes between healthy human individuals. Study-wide points: Compared with memory subsets, naive subsets generally had larger estimated richness.

Donation came from healthy HIV-negative adults that had no recent acute infections or vaccinations. A remark on this clone: Antigen: not known. The sample contains more than one DNA sequence encoding this CDR3.

Every immunoSEQ plate was one replicate of a subset's evenly spread DNA. Sequenced by immunoSEQ multiplex PCR; TCRdb stores in-frame clones only, minus some. The repertoire holds roughly 2.6 million clones, with around 90% as singletons. With 3 bases removed from V and 6 bases from J, the gap between germline ends came to 7 bases. This CDR3 has 12 amino acids. Germline values: CDR1 MNHEY, CDR2 SMNVEV (reference sequence). Sequenced material: naive CD4+ T cells sorted from blood. Subset reported: CD45RA+ positively selected. This chain uses TRBV27 with TRBJ2-3, with D possibly matching TRBD2 (6 bases). The receptor was derived from a man aged 18 to 30 in good health. The CDR3 is CASSFGGDTQYF. CDR3 DNA: TGTGCCAGCAGTTTTGGAGGGGATACGCAGTATTTT.